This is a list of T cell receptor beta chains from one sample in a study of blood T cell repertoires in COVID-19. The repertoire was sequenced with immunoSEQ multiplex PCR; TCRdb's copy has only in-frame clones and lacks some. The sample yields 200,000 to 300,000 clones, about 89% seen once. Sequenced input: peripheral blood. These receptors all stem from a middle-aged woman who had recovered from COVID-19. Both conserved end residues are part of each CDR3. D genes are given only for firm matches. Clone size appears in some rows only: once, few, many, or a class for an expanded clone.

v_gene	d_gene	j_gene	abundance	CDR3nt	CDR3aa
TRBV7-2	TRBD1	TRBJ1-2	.	TGTGCCAGCAGCTTAGCACAGGGGGACTATGGCTACACCTTC	CASSLAQGDYGYTF
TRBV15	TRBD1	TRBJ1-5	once	TGTGCCACCAGCACGGACAGGGCACAGCCCCAGCATTTT	CATSTDRAQPQHF
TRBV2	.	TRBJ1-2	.	TGTGCCAGCAGTGGGCAGGGAAGAGATGGCTACACCTTC	CASSGQGRDGYTF
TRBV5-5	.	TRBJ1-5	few	TGTGCCAGCAGCTTGTGGGGGCTCAATCAGCCCCAGCATTTT	CASSLWGLNQPQHF
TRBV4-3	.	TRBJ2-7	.	TGCGCCAGCAGCCGAGTTTCCGGGGGGCCCTACGAGCAGTACTTC	CASSRVSGGPYEQYF
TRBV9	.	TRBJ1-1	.	TGTGCCAGCAGCGTAGCTCCGCGGACTGAAGCTTTCTTT	CASSVAPRTEAFF
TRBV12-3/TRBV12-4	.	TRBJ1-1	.	TGTGCCAGCAGCCAGCAGGGGAACACTGAAGCTTTCTTT	CASSQQGNTEAFF
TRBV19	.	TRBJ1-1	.	TGTGCCAGTAGTTCCCGGACAGTAGCTGAAGCTTTCTTT	CASSSRTVAEAFF
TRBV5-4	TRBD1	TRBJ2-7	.	TGTGCCAGCAGCTTGGAGCGTCAGGGGGTGGCCACCGAGCAGTACTTC	CASSLERQGVATEQYF
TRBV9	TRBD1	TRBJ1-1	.	TGTGCCAGCAGCGGACAGGGGAACACTGAAGCTTTCTTT	CASSGQGNTEAFF
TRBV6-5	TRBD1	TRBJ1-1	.	TGTGCCAGCAGTTTTCGGACAGGGGCCCCGAACACTGAAGCTTTCTTT	CASSFRTGAPNTEAFF
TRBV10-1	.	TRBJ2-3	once	TGCGCCAGCAGTGACGAGGGAATCCCAGATACGCAGTATTTT	CASSDEGIPDTQYF
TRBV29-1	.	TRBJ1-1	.	TGCAGCGTTTCGGGGGGGGTGAACACTGAAGCTTTCTTT	CSVSGGVNTEAFF
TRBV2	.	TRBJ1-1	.	TGTGCCAGCAGTGAAATGAAGGGGTCTGAAGCTTTCTTT	CASSEMKGSEAFF
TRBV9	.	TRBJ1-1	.	TGTGCCAGCAGCGTCCAGTCGAACACTGAAGCTTTCTTT	CASSVQSNTEAFF
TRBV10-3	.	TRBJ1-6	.	TGTGCCATCAAATCCGGGTCCTCCTTTACATCCCTCCACTTT	CAIKSGSSFTSLHF
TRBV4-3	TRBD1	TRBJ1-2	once	TGCGCCAGCAGCCAAGTAGACAGGGAACGCGGCTACACCTTC	CASSQVDRERGYTF
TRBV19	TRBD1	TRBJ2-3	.	TGTGCCAGTAGTAGAGGACAGGGGACAGATACGCAGTATTTT	CASSRGQGTDTQYF
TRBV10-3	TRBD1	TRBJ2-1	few	TGTGCCATCAGTCACCGGGACAGGGAAAATGAGCAGTTCTTC	CAISHRDRENEQFF
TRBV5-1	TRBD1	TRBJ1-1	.	TGCGCCAGCAGCGGGGGGACAGGGAGGAACACTGAAGCTTTCTTT	CASSGGTGRNTEAFF
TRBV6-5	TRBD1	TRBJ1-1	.	TGTGCCAGCAGGCGGACAGGTGAAGCTTTCTTT	CASRRTGEAFF
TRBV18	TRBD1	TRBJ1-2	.	TGTGCCAGCTCGCCCGGGACAGGGGGCGTCTATGGCTACACCTTC	CASSPGTGGVYGYTF
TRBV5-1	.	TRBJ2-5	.	TGCGCCAGCAGCGTTTGGACAGCCCAAGAGACCCAGTACTTC	CASSVWTAQETQYF
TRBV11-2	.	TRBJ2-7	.	TGTGCCAGCAGCTTAGACAGGGGAGGGTACGAGCAGTACTTC	CASSLDRGGYEQYF
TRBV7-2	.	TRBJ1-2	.	TGTGCCAGCAGCTTAGGTCACAGAATCAGCTATGGCTACACCTTC	CASSLGHRISYGYTF
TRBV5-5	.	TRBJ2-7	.	TGTGCCAGCAGCTTGGCCCCTAGTTTGTACGAGCAGTACTTC	CASSLAPSLYEQYF
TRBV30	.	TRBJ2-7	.	TGTGCCTGGAGTGTCGGGCTAGCCCACGAGCAGTACTTC	CAWSVGLAHEQYF
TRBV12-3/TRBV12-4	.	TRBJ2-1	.	TGTGCCAGCAGTTTCAACACCATGAATGAGCAGTTCTTC	CASSFNTMNEQFF
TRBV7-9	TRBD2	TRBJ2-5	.	TGTGCCAGCAGCTTCCGCGGGGGGCATTCAGGAGAGACCCAGTACTTC	CASSFRGGHSGETQYF
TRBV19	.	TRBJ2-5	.	TGTGCCAGTGGAATAAGGGGTGGTAACCATGGAGAGTACTTC	CASGIRGGNHGEYF
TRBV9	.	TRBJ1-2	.	TGTGCCAGCAGCCCCACAGGGCGTGGTTGGGGCTACACCTTC	CASSPTGRGWGYTF
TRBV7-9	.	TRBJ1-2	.	TGTGCCAGCAGCTTAGCGCAGGGTGGTGGTTCTGGCTACACCTTC	CASSLAQGGGSGYTF
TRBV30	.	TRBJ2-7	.	TGTGCCTGGAGCCCGTTTAAATTCCAGGGAAACGAGCAGTACTTC	CAWSPFKFQGNEQYF
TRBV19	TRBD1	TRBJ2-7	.	TGTGCCAGTAGTGGTCGGGGGACAGGGGACGGCGAGCAGTACTTC	CASSGRGTGDGEQYF
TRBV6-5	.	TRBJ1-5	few	TGTGCCAGCAGTTACTCTCGGGGGGCTAAGCCCCAGCATTTT	CASSYSRGAKPQHF
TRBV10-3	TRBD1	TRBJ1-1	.	TGTGCCATCAGTGAGAGTTCAGGGGGCACTGAAGCTTTCTTT	CAISESSGGTEAFF